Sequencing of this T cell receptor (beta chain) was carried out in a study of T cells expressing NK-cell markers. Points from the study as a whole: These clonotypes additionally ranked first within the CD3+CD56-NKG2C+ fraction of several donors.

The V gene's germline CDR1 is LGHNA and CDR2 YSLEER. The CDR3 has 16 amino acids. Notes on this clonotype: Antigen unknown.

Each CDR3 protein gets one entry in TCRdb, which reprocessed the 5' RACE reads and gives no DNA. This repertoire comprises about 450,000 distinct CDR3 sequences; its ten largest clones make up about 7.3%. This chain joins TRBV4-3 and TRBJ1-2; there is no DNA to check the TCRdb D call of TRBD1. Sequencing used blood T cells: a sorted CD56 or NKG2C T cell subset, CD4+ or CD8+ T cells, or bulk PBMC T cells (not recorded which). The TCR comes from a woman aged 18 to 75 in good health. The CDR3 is CASSQDGLRGLYGYTF.